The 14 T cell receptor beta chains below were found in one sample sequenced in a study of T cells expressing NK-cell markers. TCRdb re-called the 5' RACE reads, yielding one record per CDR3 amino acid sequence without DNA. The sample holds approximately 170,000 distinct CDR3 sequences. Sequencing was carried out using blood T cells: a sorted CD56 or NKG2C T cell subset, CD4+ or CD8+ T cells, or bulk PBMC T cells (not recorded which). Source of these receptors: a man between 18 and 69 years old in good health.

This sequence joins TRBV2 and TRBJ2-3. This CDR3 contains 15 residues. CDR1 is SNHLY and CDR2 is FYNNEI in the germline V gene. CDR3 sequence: CASSVQMSSTDTQYF.

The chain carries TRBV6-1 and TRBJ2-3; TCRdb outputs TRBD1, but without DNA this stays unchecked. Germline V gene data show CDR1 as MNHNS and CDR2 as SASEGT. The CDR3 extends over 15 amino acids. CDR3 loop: CASSVTGGGGDTQYF.

CDR3 sequence reads: CASSLISADTQYF. The V gene is TRBV14, the J gene TRBJ2-3. The germline V gene encodes CDR1 SGHDN and CDR2 FVKESK. CDR3 length: 13 amino acids.

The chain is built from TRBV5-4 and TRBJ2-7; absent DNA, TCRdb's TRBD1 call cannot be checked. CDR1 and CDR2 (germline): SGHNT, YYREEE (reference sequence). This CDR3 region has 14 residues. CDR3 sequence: CASSHLDNRYEQYF. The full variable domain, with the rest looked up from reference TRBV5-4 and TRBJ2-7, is ETGVTQSPTHLIKTRGQQVTLRCSSQSGHNTVSWYQQALGQGPQFIFQYYREEENGRGNFPPRFSGLQFPNYSSELNVNALELDDSALYLCASSHLDNRYEQYFGPGTRLTVT.

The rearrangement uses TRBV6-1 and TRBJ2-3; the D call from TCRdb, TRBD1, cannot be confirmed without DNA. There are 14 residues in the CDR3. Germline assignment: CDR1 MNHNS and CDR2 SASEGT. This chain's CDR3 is CASSESAEGGEQYF.

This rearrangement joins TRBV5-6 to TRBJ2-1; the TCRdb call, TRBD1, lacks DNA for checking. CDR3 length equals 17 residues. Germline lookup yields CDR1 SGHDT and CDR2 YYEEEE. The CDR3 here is CASSKGAARSSYNEQFF. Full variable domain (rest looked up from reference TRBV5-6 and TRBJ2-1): DAGVTQSPTHLIKTRGQQVTLRCSPKSGHDTVSWYQQALGQGPQFIFQYYEEEERQRGNFPDRFSGHQFPNYSSELNVNALLLGDSALYLCASSKGAARSSYNEQFFGPGTRLTVL.

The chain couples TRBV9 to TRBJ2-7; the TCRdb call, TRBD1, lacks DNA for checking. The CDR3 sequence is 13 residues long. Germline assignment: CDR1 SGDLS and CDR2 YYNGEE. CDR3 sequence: CASSSRVGYEQYF.

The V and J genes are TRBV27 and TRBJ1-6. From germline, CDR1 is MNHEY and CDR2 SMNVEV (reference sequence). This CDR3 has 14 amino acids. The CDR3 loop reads CASSPGLSYSPLHF.

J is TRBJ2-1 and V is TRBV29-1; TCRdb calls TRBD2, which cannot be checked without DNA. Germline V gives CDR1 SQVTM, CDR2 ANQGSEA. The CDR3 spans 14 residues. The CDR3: CSVSRTSRIDEQFF.

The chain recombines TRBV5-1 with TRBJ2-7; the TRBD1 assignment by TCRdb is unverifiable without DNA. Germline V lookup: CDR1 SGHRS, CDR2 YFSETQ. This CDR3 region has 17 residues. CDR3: CASSRSTGTGAWDEQYF.

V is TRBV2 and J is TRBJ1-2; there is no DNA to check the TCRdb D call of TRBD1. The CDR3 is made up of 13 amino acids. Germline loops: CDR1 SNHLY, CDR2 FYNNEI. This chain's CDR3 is CASSEDRADGYTF.

The CDR3 loop is CASSLNSGDRLPEQYF. The genes are TRBV7-3 and TRBJ2-7; TCRdb gives TRBD1 as the D gene, but with no DNA this cannot be confirmed. This CDR3 contains 16 residues. Germline assignment: CDR1 SGHTA and CDR2 FQGTGA.

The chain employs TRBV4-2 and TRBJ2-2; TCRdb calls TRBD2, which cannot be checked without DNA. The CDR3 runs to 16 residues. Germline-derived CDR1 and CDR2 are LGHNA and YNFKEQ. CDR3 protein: CASSQPSGHNTGELFF.

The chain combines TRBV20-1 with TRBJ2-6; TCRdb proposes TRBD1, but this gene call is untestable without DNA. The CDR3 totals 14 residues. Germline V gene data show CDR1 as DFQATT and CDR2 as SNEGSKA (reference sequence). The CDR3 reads CSALTGAGANVLTF.